The present T cell receptor (beta chain) was sequenced within a study of control samples from healthy donors and cancer patients. The germline V gene has CDR1 MNHEY and CDR2 SMNVEV (reference sequence). The CDR3 has 15 residues. V lost 4 bases and J lost 7, with 16 bases in between. The data were produced by immunoSEQ multiplex PCR, yet TCRdb's version contains in-frame clones alone and is incomplete. The table includes tens of thousands of clones, 80% to 95% detected once. The chain joins TRBV27 to TRBJ1-4; D might be TRBD1 (5 bases). The sample consisted of blood. The source of this sequence is a woman aged 25 to 45 in good health. CDR3 bases: TGTGCCAGCAGTTACGGGCCGGGACTCCTTGAAAAACTGTTTTTT. Translated: CASSYGPGLLEKLFF.